These 25 T cell receptor beta chains were all obtained from the same sample, sequenced in a study of spatial heterogeneity in lung cancer. TCRdb itself ran the 5' RACE reads through MiXCR, one entry per CDR3 protein. Among roughly 45,000 distinct CDR3 sequences listed, more than 20% were seen once. The time point was: blood at routine non-recurrence follow-up after resection. The specimen was PBMCs, collected at follow-up. All receptors come from a female donor with early-stage non-small cell lung cancer.

The table lists this clonotype with a few counts. The genes are TRBV7-2 and TRBJ1-2; tentatively, D is TRBD1 (6 bases). V gave up 4 bases and J gave up 8 bases, with 20 bases separating them. The CDR3 spans 15 residues. The germline V gene encodes CDR1 SGHTA and CDR2 FQGNSA. The CDR3 is CASSSSGTGAGGYTF. The CDR3 nucleotides read TGTGCCAGCAGCTCGTCCGGGACGGGGGCCGGAGGCTACACCTTC.

This clonotype was recorded at least ten times. J is TRBJ1-1 and V is TRBV4-1; D perhaps matches TRBD1 (6 bases). The germline gives CDR1 MGHRA, CDR2 YSYEKL. The CDR3 totals 15 residues. V was clipped by 3 bases and J by 12 bases, with 23 bases between them. The CDR3 bases are TGCGCCAGCAGCCACGTTCACACCGGGACACCGATTCCTTTCTTT. Its translation: CASSHVHTGTPIPFF.

This clonotype was seen at least ten times. V is TRBV6-5 and J is TRBJ1-5; D is uncertain. This CDR3 comprises 13 residues. V lost 2 bases and J 0 bases, leaving 2 bases between the germline ends. Germline V lookup: CDR1 MNHEY, CDR2 SVGAGI. As DNA, the CDR3 is TGTGCCAGCAGTTACAATAGCAATCAGCCCCAGCATTTT. Protein sequence: CASSYNSNQPQHF.

This clonotype was seen only a few times. V and J are TRBV11-2 and TRBJ2-4; the match to TRBD1 covers 8 bases. The CDR3 length is 14 residues. Germline V gene sequence: CDR1 SGHAT, CDR2 FQNNGV. With V trimmed by 5 bases and J by 6 bases, 6 bases remained unmatched. The CDR3 DNA reads TGTGCCAGCAGCGCCATACAGGGGGGAAACATTCAGTACTTC. Translated, it gives CASSAIQGGNIQYF.

The CDR3 region has the DNA TGCGCCAGCAGCGTTGACGGTAGCTCTGGAAACACCATATATTTT. Translation: CASSVDGSSGNTIYF. The chain is built from TRBV5-1 and TRBJ1-3; D gene unclear. The germline gives CDR1 SGHRS, CDR2 YFSETQ. Deletions cut 4 bases from V and 0 bases from J, with 11 bases between. The CDR3 runs to 15 residues.

This clonotype was detected ten times or more. This sequence joins TRBV6-2 or TRBV6-3 and TRBJ2-7, with 8 bases aligning to TRBD1. Germline values: CDR1 MNHEY, CDR2 SVGEGT. Trimming cost V 0 bases and J 4 bases; bases outside gene matches: 8. This CDR3 spans 16 amino acids. CDR3 residues: CASSYSTGTGDYEQYV. CDR3 sequence (DNA): TGTGCCAGCAGTTACTCGACCGGGACAGGAGATTACGAGCAGTACGTC.

This clonotype was detected only once. This chain joins TRBV29-1 and TRBJ2-3; no definite D call. The CDR3 runs to 13 residues. The V gene's germline CDR1 is SQVTM and CDR2 ANQGSEA. V was trimmed by 6 bases and J by 0 bases, leaving 10 bases between them. The CDR3 spells CSVRTASTDTQYF. CDR3 coding DNA: TGCAGCGTAAGGACGGCTAGCACAGATACGCAGTATTTT.

As regards this clonotype: A much larger clone lies a single base off, so this may be a read error. The rearrangement joins TRBV29-1 to TRBJ1-2; the D gene is possibly TRBD1 (6 bases). The V gene's germline CDR1 is SQVTM and CDR2 ANQGSEA. CDR3 length: 13 amino acids. For the CDR3, the DNA is TGCAGCGTTGACGGGGGGCGATCGTATGGCTTCACCTTC. Encoded protein: CSVDGGRSYGFTF.

CDR3 protein: CASSSIAGGPDTQYF. The CDR3, as DNA: TGTGCCAGCAGCTCAATAGCGGGGGGGCCGGATACGCAGTATTTT. V and J are TRBV7-9 and TRBJ2-3, with TRBD2 matching 11 bases. Trimming removed 4 bases from V and 6 bases from J; junction bases left unmatched: 6. Germline V lookup: CDR1 SEHNR, CDR2 FQNEAQ (reference sequence). This CDR3 has 15 residues.

The chain combines TRBV5-5 with TRBJ1-5; possible D gene TRBD1, 6 bases. V dropped 0 bases and J dropped 3 bases, with 13 bases sitting between them. Germline CDR1 is SGHKS and CDR2 is YYEKEE (reference sequence). CDR3 length equals 16 residues. The CDR3 loop reads CASSLVPGAFNQPQHF. CDR3 in DNA: TGTGCCAGCAGCTTGGTACCAGGGGCGTTCAATCAGCCCCAGCATTTT.

In its sample, this clonotype was seen a few times. This chain uses TRBV6-2 or TRBV6-3 with TRBJ1-1; 9 bases are shared with TRBD1. CDR3 length equals 13 residues. Germline lookup yields CDR1 MNHEY and CDR2 SVGEGT. The ends lost 0 bases at V and 10 bases at J; junction bases unmatched: 3. The CDR3 here is CASSYSGQGLAFF. Written as DNA, the CDR3 is TGTGCCAGCAGTTACTCGGGACAGGGTTTAGCTTTCTTT.

This clonotype was counted many times. In DNA, the CDR3 is TGTGCCAGCAGCTGGGGAGGTGGGATCGGATCACCCCTCCACTTT. Protein sequence: CASSWGGGIGSPLHF. The chain uses TRBV7-9 and TRBJ1-6; D not certain. Trimming shortened V by 4 bases and J by 10 bases, and 17 bases separated the two germline ends. CDR3 length: 15 amino acids. CDR1 SEHNR and CDR2 FQNEAQ come from the germline V gene (reference sequence).

Many counts were recorded for this clonotype. V usage is TRBV7-9 and J usage is TRBJ2-2; 7 bases map to TRBD2. CDR1 and CDR2 from the germline V gene are SEHNR and FQNEAQ (reference sequence). J was trimmed by 1 base and V by 6 bases; bases with no gene match: 2. This CDR3 has 14 amino acids. The CDR3 DNA reads as TGTGCCAGCAGAAAGCGGGGGAACACCGGGGAGCTGTTTTTT. It specifies CASRKRGNTGELFF.

This clonotype came up a few times. V usage is TRBV5-6 and J usage is TRBJ1-1; D might be TRBD1 (5 bases). V lost 1 base and J 4 bases, leaving 11 bases between the germline ends. CDR1 and CDR2 from the germline V gene are SGHDT and YYEEEE. CDR3 length: 14 residues. CDR3 protein: CASSLHGGATEAFF. In nucleotides, the CDR3 is TGTGCCAGCAGCTTGCACGGCGGGGCCACTGAAGCTTTCTTT.

This clonotype has a handful of counts. The chain is built from TRBV5-6 and TRBJ1-1, with D uncertain. Trimming removed 0 bases at V and 1 base at J, with 7 bases between. This CDR3 region has 14 residues. Germline V gives CDR1 SGHDT, CDR2 YYEEEE. In DNA, the CDR3 is TGTGCCAGCAGCTTGGGTTTGGCGAACACTGAAGCTTTCTTT. Its protein is CASSLGLANTEAFF.

This clonotype appeared a few times. The rearrangement links TRBV24-1 to TRBJ2-3; D is unclear. The germline gives CDR1 KGHDR, CDR2 SFDVKD. The CDR3 is made up of 13 amino acids. With 6 bases removed from V and 7 bases from J, the gap between germline ends came to 13 bases. CDR3 protein: CATSPSHLNTQYF. DNA of the CDR3: TGTGCCACCAGTCCTTCCCATCTTAATACGCAGTATTTT.

The sample holds a few counts of this clonotype. The chain is built from TRBV12-3 or TRBV12-4 and TRBJ2-7, with 7 nucleotides matching TRBD1. The CDR3 is made up of 15 amino acids. V was clipped by 6 bases and J by 4 bases; unmatched bases: 12. The CDR3 is CASSLGTVLGYEQYF. The CDR3 DNA sequence: TGTGCCAGCAGCCTAGGGACAGTTTTAGGGTACGAGCAGTACTTC.

A word on this clonotype: This clone may be a read error of a much larger clone one base away. The chain carries TRBV18 and TRBJ2-6; no clear D gene. This CDR3 has 14 residues. CDR1 is KGHSH and CDR2 is LQKENI in the germline V gene. The CDR3 loop reads CASSPTSGTNVLTF. The CDR3 nucleotides read TGTGCCAGCTCACCAACCTCTGGGACCAACGTCCTGACTTTC.

This clonotype was found a few times. This chain joins TRBV29-1 and TRBJ1-2; D might be TRBD1 (6 bases). The V end was cut by 3 bases, the J end by 2 bases, with 10 bases between. This CDR3 region has 13 residues. CDR1 and CDR2 from the germline V gene are SQVTM and ANQGSEA. Here the CDR3 DNA reads TGCAGCGTTGATCGGGGGCGCAACTATGGCTACACCTTC. Translated: CSVDRGRNYGYTF. The complete variable domain, with remaining parts taken from reference TRBV29-1 and TRBJ1-2, reads SAVISQKPSRDICQRGTSLTIQCQVDSQVTMMFWYRQQPGQSLTLIATANQGSEATYESGFVIDKFPISRPNLTFSTLTVSNMSPEDSSIYLCSVDRGRNYGYTFGSGTRLTVV.

This clonotype occurred a few times. CDR3 residues: CASSYNAGGSYNEQFF. CDR3 sequence (DNA): TGTGCCAGCAGTTATAACGCGGGGGGGTCGTACAATGAGCAGTTCTTC. The chain couples TRBV6-2 or TRBV6-3 to TRBJ2-1; TRBD2 agrees at 9 bases. Germline V gives CDR1 MNHEY, CDR2 SVGEGT. V was clipped by 3 bases and J by 4 bases; unmatched bases: 7. The CDR3 consists of 16 residues.

This chain uses TRBV28 with TRBJ2-1; no firm D call. The CDR3 has 17 residues. Trimming pared 5 bases from V and 8 bases from J, leaving 25 bases between. The germline V gene has CDR1 MDHEN and CDR2 SYDVKM. The CDR3 spells CASSPHGNQTPVHEQFF. CDR3 sequence (DNA): TGTGCCAGCAGTCCCCATGGGAATCAGACCCCCGTCCATGAGCAGTTCTTC.

The chain carries TRBV5-1 and TRBJ1-3, with unresolved D. Between the trimmed V and J ends, which lost 0 bases and 0 bases, there was a span of 7 bases. Germline-derived CDR1 and CDR2 are SGHRS and YFSETQ. This CDR3 has 15 amino acids. Here the CDR3 DNA reads TGCGCCAGCAGCTTGGGAATGTCCTCTGGAAACACCATATATTTT. Translation: CASSLGMSSGNTIYF.

The chain employs TRBV29-1 and TRBJ2-1; 9 bases line up with TRBD1. V lost 7 bases to trimming and J lost 10 bases; unmatched junction nucleotides: 11. The CDR3 contains 13 residues. Per germline, CDR1 SQVTM and CDR2 ANQGSEA. CDR3 in DNA: TGCAGCGGGGGAACAGGGGGCAAACGCGAGCAGTTCTTC. Translation gives CSGGTGGKREQFF.

The table lists this clonotype with a few counts. This chain joins TRBV2 and TRBJ2-5; D unclear. V was shortened by 6 bases and J by 5 bases, with 7 bases between the two germline ends. In germline, CDR1 is SNHLY, CDR2 FYNNEI. CDR3 length: 11 residues. CDR3 coding DNA: TGTGCCAGCAGCTCCCAGGAGACCCAGTACTTC. This sequence encodes CASSSQETQYF.

The sample holds many counts of this clonotype. The V call is TRBV7-9, the J call TRBJ2-7; possibly TRBD2 for D (5 bases). Germline CDR1 is SEHNR and CDR2 is FQNEAQ (reference sequence). The CDR3 runs 13 residues. With 6 bases removed from V and 0 bases from J, the gap between germline ends came to 9 bases. This CDR3 reads CASRDYDSYEQYF. CDR3 sequence (DNA): TGTGCCAGCAGAGACTACGACTCCTACGAGCAGTACTTC. Complete variable domain (other parts from reference TRBV7-9 and TRBJ2-7): DTGVSQNPRHKITKRGQNVTFRCDPISEHNRLYWYRQTLGQGPEFLTYFQNEAQLEKSRLLSDRFSAERPKGSFSTLEIQRTEQGDSAMYLCASRDYDSYEQYFGPGTRLTVT.